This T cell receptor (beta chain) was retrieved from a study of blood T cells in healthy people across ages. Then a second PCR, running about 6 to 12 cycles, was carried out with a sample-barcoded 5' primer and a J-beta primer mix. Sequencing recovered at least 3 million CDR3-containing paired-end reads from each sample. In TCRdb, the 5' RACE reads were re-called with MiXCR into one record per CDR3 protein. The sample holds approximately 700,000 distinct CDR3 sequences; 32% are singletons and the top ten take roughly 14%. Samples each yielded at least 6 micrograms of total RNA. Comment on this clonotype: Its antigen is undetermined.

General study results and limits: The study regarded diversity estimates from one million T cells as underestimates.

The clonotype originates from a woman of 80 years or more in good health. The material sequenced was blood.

CDR3 sequence: CSAQDSGRYNEQFF. The CDR3 DNA is TGCAGTGCTCAAGATAGCGGGAGATACAATGAGCAGTTCTTC. This chain links TRBV20-1 with TRBJ2-1; TRBD2 matches 9 bases. The germline gives CDR1 DFQATT, CDR2 SNEGSKA (reference sequence). Trimming cost V 5 bases and J 4 bases; bases outside gene matches: 6. This CDR3 has 14 amino acids.